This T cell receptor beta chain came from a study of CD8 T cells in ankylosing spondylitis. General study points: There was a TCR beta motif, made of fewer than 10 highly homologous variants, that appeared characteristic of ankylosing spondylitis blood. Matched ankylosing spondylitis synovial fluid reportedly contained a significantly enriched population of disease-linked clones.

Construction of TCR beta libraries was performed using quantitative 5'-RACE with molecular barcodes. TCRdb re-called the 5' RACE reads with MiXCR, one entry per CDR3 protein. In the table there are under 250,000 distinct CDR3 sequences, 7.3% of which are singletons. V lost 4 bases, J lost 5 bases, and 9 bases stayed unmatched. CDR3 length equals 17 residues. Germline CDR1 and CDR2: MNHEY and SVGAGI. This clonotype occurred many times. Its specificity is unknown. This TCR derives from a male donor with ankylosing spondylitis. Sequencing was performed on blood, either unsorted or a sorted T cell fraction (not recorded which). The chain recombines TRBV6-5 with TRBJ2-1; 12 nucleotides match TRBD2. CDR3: CASSSVLAGGYDNEQFF. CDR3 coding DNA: TGTGCCAGCAGTTCGGTACTAGCGGGGGGTTATGACAATGAGCAGTTCTTC.